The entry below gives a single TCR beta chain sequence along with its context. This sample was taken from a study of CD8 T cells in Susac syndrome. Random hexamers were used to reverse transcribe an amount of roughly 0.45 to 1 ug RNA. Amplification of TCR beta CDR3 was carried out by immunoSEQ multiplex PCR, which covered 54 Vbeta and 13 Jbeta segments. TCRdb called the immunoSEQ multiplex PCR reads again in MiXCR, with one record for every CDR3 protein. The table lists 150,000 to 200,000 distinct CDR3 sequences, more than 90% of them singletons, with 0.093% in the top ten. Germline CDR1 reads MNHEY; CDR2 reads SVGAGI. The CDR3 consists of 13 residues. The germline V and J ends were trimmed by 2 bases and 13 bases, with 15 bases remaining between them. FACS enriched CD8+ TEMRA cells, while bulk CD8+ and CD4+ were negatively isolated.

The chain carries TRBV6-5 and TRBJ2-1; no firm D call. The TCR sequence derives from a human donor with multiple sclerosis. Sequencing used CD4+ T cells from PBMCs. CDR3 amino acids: CASSYGSFGDQFF. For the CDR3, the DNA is TGTGCCAGCAGTTACGGGTCTTTTGGTGATCAGTTCTTC.